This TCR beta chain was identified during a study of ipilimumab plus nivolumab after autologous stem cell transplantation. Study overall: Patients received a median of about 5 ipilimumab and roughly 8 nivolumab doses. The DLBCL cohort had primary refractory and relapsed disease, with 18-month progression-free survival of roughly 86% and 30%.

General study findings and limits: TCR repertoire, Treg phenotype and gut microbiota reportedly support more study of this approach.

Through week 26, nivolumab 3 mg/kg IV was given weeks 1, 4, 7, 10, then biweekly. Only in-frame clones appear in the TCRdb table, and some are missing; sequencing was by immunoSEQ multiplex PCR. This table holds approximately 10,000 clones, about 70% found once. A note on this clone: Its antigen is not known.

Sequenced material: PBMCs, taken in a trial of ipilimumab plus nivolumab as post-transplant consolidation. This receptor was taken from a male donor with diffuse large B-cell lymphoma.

The CDR3 loop is CASSLLGSSYNEQFF. In nucleotides, the CDR3 is TGTGCCAGCAGTTTGTTAGGTAGCTCCTACAATGAGCAGTTCTTC. The J gene is TRBJ2-1, the V gene TRBV27, with no clear D. The ends were cut back, 3 bases at V and 0 bases at J, with 9 bases in the middle. Per the germline V gene, CDR1 is MNHEY and CDR2 is SMNVEV (reference sequence). The CDR3 is 15 amino acids.